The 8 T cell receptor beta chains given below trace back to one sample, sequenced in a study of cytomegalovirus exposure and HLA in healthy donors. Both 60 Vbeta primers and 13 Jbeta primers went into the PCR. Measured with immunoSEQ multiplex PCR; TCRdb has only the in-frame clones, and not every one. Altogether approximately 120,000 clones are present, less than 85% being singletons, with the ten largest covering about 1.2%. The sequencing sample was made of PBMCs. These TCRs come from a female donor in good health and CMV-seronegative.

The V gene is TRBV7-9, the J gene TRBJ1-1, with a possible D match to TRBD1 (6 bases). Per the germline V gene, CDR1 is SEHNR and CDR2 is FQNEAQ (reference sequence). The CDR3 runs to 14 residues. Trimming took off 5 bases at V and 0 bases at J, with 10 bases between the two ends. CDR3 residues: CASSAGQMNTEAFF. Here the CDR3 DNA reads TGTGCCAGCAGCGCCGGACAGATGAACACTGAAGCTTTCTTT.

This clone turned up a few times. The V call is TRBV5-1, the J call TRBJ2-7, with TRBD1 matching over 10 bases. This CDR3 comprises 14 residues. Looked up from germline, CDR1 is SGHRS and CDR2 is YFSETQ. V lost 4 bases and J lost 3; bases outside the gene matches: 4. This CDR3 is CASSVRDRGYEQYF. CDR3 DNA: TGCGCCAGCAGCGTACGGGACAGGGGCTACGAGCAGTACTTC.

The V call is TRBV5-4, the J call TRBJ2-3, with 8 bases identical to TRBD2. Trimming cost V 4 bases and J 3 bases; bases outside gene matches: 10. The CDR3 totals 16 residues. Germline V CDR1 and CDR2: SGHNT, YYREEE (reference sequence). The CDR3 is CASSPPGGRGTDTQYF. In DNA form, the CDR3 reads TGTGCCAGCAGCCCCCCGGGAGGGAGAGGGACAGATACGCAGTATTTT.

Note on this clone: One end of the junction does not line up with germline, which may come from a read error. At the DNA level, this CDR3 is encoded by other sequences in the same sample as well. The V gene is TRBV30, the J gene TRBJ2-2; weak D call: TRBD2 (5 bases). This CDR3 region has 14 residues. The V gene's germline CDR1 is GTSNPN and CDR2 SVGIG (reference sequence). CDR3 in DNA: TGTGCCTGGAGTAACGGGCTAGCAACCGGGGAGCTGTTCTTT. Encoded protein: CAWSNGLATGELFF.

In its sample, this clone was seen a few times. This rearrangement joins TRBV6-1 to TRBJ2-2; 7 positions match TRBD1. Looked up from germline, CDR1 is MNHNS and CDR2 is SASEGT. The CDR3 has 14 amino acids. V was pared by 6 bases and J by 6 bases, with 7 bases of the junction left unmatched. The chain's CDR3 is CASSNRGRAGELFF. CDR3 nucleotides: TGTGCCAGCAGCAACAGGGGTCGGGCCGGGGAGCTGTTTTTT.

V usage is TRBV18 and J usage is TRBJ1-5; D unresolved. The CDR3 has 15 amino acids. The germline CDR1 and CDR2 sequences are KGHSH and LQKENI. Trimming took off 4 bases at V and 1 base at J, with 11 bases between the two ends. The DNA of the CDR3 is TGTGCCAGCTCACTGGATGGAGGAAGCAATCAGCCCCAGCATTTT. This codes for CASSLDGGSNQPQHF.

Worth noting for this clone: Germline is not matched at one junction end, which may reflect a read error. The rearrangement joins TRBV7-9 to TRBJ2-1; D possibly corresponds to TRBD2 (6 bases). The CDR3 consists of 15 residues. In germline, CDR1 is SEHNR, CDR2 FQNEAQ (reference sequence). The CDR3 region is CSSSQMGLAINEQFF. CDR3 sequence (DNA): TGTTCCAGCAGCCAAATGGGGCTAGCGATCAATGAGCAGTTCTTC.

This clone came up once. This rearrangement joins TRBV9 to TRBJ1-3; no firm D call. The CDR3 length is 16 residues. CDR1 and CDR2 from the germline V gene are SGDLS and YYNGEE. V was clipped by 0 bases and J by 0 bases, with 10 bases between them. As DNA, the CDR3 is TGTGCCAGCAGCGTAGAAATGTCGAGCTCTGGAAACACCATATATTTT. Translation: CASSVEMSSSGNTIYF. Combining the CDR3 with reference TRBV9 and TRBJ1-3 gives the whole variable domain DSGVTQTPKHLITATGQRVTLRCSPRSGDLSVYWYQQSLDQGLQFLIQYYNGEERAKGNILERFSAQQFPDLHSELNLSSLELGDSALYFCASSVEMSSSGNTIYFGEGSWLTVV.